The rows below give T cell receptor beta chains drawn from one sample of a study of PD-1 blockade in classical Hodgkin lymphoma. Profiling relied on immunoSEQ multiplex PCR, and the TCRdb table lists in-frame clones only, not all of them. Among roughly 18,000 clones, around 75% were seen once, and the ten largest hold around 2.4%. Source: CD4+ T cells from blood, taken before the fourth cycle of nivolumab. All receptors come from a human donor with classical Hodgkin lymphoma. Each CDR3 is given without its conserved first and last residue. A D gene is named only where the DNA matches it firmly.

V: TRBV2
length: 17
J: TRBJ2-4
D: NA
CDR3: ASSETHKEGHLAKNIQY

V: TRBV5-1
length: 15
J: TRBJ2-6
D: NA
CDR3: ASSPSQLGTGANVLT

V: TRBV28
length: 15
J: TRBJ1-2
D: TRBD1
CDR3: ASRGGQGERVAYGYT

V: TRBV7-2
length: 10
J: TRBJ2-3
D: NA
CDR3: ASSPALDTQY

V: TRBV6-1
length: 12
J: TRBJ1-2
D: TRBD1
CDR3: ASRVPGTAAGYT

V: TRBV11-2
length: 9
J: TRBJ2-5
D: NA
CDR3: ASSLGETQY

V: TRBV6-5
length: 13
J: TRBJ2-7
D: NA
CDR3: ASSYSRSREYEQY

V: TRBV5-1
length: 14
J: TRBJ1-1
D: NA
CDR3: ASSLILGGQGTEAF

V: TRBV6-1
length: 11
J: TRBJ1-2
D: NA
CDR3: ASSEVWNYGYT

V: TRBV11-3
length: 14
J: TRBJ2-1
D: TRBD2
CDR3: ASSLKTSGREVEQF

V: TRBV7-9
length: 10
J: TRBJ2-2
D: NA
CDR3: ASSSNTGELF

V: TRBV6-5
length: 11
J: TRBJ1-1
D: NA
CDR3: ASTRGGNTEAF

V: TRBV5-1
length: 12
J: TRBJ1-5
D: NA
CDR3: ASSLEGLGQPQH

V: TRBV10-3
length: 12
J: TRBJ1-1
D: TRBD1
CDR3: AINPDRANTEAF

V: TRBV6-1
length: 11
J: TRBJ1-5
D: NA
CDR3: ASSLMENQPQH

V: TRBV6-5
length: 10
J: TRBJ1-2
D: NA
CDR3: ASLDGKGGYT

V: TRBV9
length: 13
J: TRBJ2-7
D: NA
CDR3: ASSAHWTDSYEQY

V: TRBV14
length: 11
J: TRBJ1-1
D: NA
CDR3: ASSQLGFTEAF

V: TRBV7-2
length: 12
J: TRBJ2-5
D: NA
CDR3: ASSLRNDQETQY

V: TRBV7-2
length: 11
J: TRBJ2-7
D: NA
CDR3: ASSFGAIYEQY

V: TRBV7-8
length: 13
J: TRBJ1-2
D: NA
CDR3: ASSPFRARAVGYT

V: TRBV4-2
length: 12
J: TRBJ2-2
D: NA
CDR3: ASSQVQFPGELF

V: TRBV5-1
length: 15
J: TRBJ2-2
D: TRBD2
CDR3: ASSLASGGAGTGELF

V: TRBV19
length: 13
J: TRBJ2-3
D: TRBD2
CDR3: ASRTLSGSTDTQY

V: TRBV7-2
length: 14
J: TRBJ2-3
D: NA
CDR3: ASSREGRTSTDTQY

V: TRBV9
length: 11
J: TRBJ1-2
D: NA
CDR3: ASSVAGAGGYT

V: TRBV7-2
length: 12
J: TRBJ1-2
D: NA
CDR3: ASSLEGRIIGYT

V: TRBV30
length: 12
J: TRBJ1-1
D: NA
CDR3: AWSVRGRYTEAF

V: TRBV27
length: 12
J: TRBJ1-1
D: NA
CDR3: ASRVRGGDTEAF

V: TRBV6-1
length: 14
J: TRBJ1-1
D: NA
CDR3: ASSEARAVQNTEAF

V: TRBV19
length: 15
J: TRBJ2-2
D: NA
CDR3: ASSPFRGASNTGELF

V: TRBV5-6
length: 14
J: TRBJ2-1
D: TRBD2
CDR3: ASSLHLGGFYNEQF

V: TRBV28
length: 13
J: TRBJ1-4
D: NA
CDR3: ASSQQGLGNEKLF

V: TRBV5-4
length: 12
J: TRBJ1-2
D: NA
CDR3: ASSNPGALGGYT

V: TRBV6-1
length: 13
J: TRBJ2-2
D: TRBD2
CDR3: ASSRTSGGTGELF

V: TRBV6-5
length: 12
J: TRBJ1-2
D: NA
CDR3: ASSYDGSGGGYT

V: TRBV12-5
length: 13
J: TRBJ2-2
D: TRBD2
CDR3: ASGPDGTTTGELF

V: TRBV5-1
length: 13
J: TRBJ2-5
D: TRBD1
CDR3: ASPRDRRHQETQY

V: TRBV6-6
length: 8
J: TRBJ1-1
D: NA
CDR3: ASSRDKAF

V: TRBV6-5
length: 12
J: TRBJ2-5
D: NA
CDR3: ASSYSNFQETQY

V: TRBV5-1
length: 15
J: TRBJ2-3
D: NA
CDR3: ASSLGLRYFGGDTQY

V: TRBV10-1
length: 10
J: TRBJ1-1
D: NA
CDR3: ASSGWTAEAF

V: TRBV6-5
length: 13
J: TRBJ2-1
D: NA
CDR3: ATSPLGVGPNEQF

V: TRBV9
length: 11
J: TRBJ2-3
D: NA
CDR3: ASSTGQTDTQY

V: TRBV7-6
length: 11
J: TRBJ1-6
D: TRBD1
CDR3: ASSVDRESPLH

V: TRBV4-3
length: 14
J: TRBJ1-6
D: TRBD1
CDR3: ASSPAQGTWNSPLH

V: TRBV6-5
length: 11
J: TRBJ2-7
D: NA
CDR3: ASSLYQGSEQY

V: TRBV10-3
length: 12
J: TRBJ1-3
D: NA
CDR3: AISEWGSGNTIY

V: TRBV11-2
length: 14
J: TRBJ2-7
D: NA
CDR3: ASSLASTSSSYEQY

V: TRBV7-2
length: 11
J: TRBJ2-1
D: NA
CDR3: ASSRDLGGEQF

V: TRBV5-1
length: 13
J: TRBJ2-7
D: TRBD2
CDR3: ASSRGNSGTYEQY

V: TRBV6-6
length: 11
J: TRBJ1-2
D: NA
CDR3: ASSYRQNYGYT